This passage covers 28 T cell receptor beta chains from one sample sequenced in a study of OX40 agonist ivuxolimab in advanced cancers. Repertoires were generated with immunoSEQ multiplex PCR, while TCRdb's copy carries only in-frame clones and drops some. The repertoire holds 65,000 to 100,000 clones, 90% seen once, with around 0.33% in the top ten. Source: CD4+ or CD8+ T cells sorted from blood, taken in a trial of the OX40 agonist ivuxolimab. The receptors come from an adult with an advanced solid tumor such as melanoma, head and neck, liver or kidney cancer.

The chain employs TRBV29-1 and TRBJ2-5; D call uncertain. The V gene lost 2 bases and the J gene lost 9 bases, with 13 bases spanning the gap. The CDR3 totals 12 residues. CDR1 and CDR2 from the germline V gene are SQVTM and ANQGSEA. CDR3 region: CSVEPSHAAQYF. DNA for the CDR3: TGCAGCGTTGAACCCTCACATGCGGCCCAGTACTTC.

The rearrangement links TRBV7-3 to TRBJ2-1; the match to TRBD1 covers 8 bases. This CDR3 is built from 15 residues. Germline CDR1 is SGHTA and CDR2 is FQGTGA. The V and J ends lost 4 bases and 2 bases, in that order; junction bases with no gene match: 4. The CDR3 DNA reads TGTGCCAGCAGCTCTTCAGGGGGCGCCTACAATGAGCAGTTCTTC. Translation: CASSSSGGAYNEQFF.

CDR3 in DNA: TGCGCCAGCAGGGTTACAGGACTAGGCAATGAAAAACTGTTTTTT. Translation: CASRVTGLGNEKLFF. This rearrangement joins TRBV5-1 to TRBJ1-4; weak D call: TRBD1 (5 bases). Looked up from germline, CDR1 is SGHRS and CDR2 is YFSETQ. V lost 5 bases to trimming and J lost 5 bases, with 16 bases between them. The CDR3 is 15 amino acids.

This clone has a single count. CDR3 sequence (DNA): TGTGCCAGTAGTATGAGGCTAGTGAGCACAGATACGCAGTATTTT. Its protein product is CASSMRLVSTDTQYF. This sequence joins TRBV19 and TRBJ2-3; D is unclear. CDR1 is LNHDA, CDR2 SQIVND, per germline (reference sequence). Trimming took off 3 bases at V and 0 bases at J, with 10 bases between the two ends. The CDR3 consists of 15 residues.

V is TRBV5-4 and J is TRBJ2-3; D is ambiguous. Trimming took 4 bases from V and 7 from J, leaving 7 bases between them. CDR1 and CDR2 (germline): SGHNT, YYREEE (reference sequence). The CDR3 is 11 amino acids. CDR3 coding DNA: TGTGCCAGCAGCGAACAAAATACGCAGTATTTT. This gives the protein CASSEQNTQYF.

V gene TRBV2 combines with J gene TRBJ1-1, with D unresolved. The V and J ends lost 4 bases and 7 bases respectively, with 16 bases between them. This CDR3 spans 14 amino acids. CDR1 SNHLY and CDR2 FYNNEI come from the germline V gene. The DNA for the CDR3 is TGTGCCAGCAGTGCCCTTTCTGGGTCGGGTGAAGCTTTCTTT. Translated, it gives CASSALSGSGEAFF.

V and J are TRBV7-8 and TRBJ2-5; no clear D. Looked up from germline, CDR1 is SGHVS and CDR2 is FQNEAQ. V gave up 1 base and J gave up 5 bases, with 14 bases separating them. There are 15 residues in the CDR3. The CDR3 bases are TGTGCCAGCAGCTTAGGTGGCGTGGGCAGCGAGACCCAGTACTTC. As protein: CASSLGGVGSETQYF.

The rearrangement links TRBV6-1 to TRBJ2-7; 7 bases fit TRBD2. V was clipped by 0 bases and J by 4 bases; unmatched bases: 15. CDR3 length: 18 amino acids. Germline V CDR1 and CDR2: MNHNS, SASEGT. CDR3 amino acids: CASSEARRGGLTGYEQYV. As DNA, the CDR3 is TGTGCCAGCAGTGAAGCTAGGCGCGGGGGATTGACTGGGTACGAGCAGTACGTC.

V is TRBV5-1 and J is TRBJ2-3; tentatively, D is TRBD1 (6 bases). Germline lookup yields CDR1 SGHRS and CDR2 YFSETQ. The V end was cut by 3 bases, the J end by 0 bases, with 11 bases between. This CDR3 spans 15 amino acids. CDR3 DNA sequence: TGCGCCAGCAGCTCCCCCGGACAGAGCACAGATACGCAGTATTTT. Translation gives CASSSPGQSTDTQYF. Drawing the rest from reference TRBV5-1 and TRBJ2-3, the complete variable domain is KAGVTQTPRYLIKTRGQQVTLSCSPISGHRSVSWYQQTPGQGLQFLFEYFSETQRNKGNFPGRFSGRQFSNSRSEMNVSTLELGDSALYLCASSSPGQSTDTQYFGPGTRLTVL.

The chain couples TRBV6-6 to TRBJ2-1; 10 nucleotides line up with TRBD2. Germline values: CDR1 MNHNY, CDR2 SVGAGI (reference sequence). Losses at the gene ends were 0 bases for V and 9 bases for J; bases not matched to a gene: 5. CDR3 length equals 15 residues. Here the CDR3 reads CASSYSIASGGEQFF. CDR3 nucleotide sequence: TGTGCCAGCAGTTACTCGATAGCTAGCGGGGGTGAGCAGTTCTTC.

The chain uses TRBV9 and TRBJ1-4; D remains ambiguous. The CDR3 is 14 residues long. Germline V gives CDR1 SGDLS, CDR2 YYNGEE. The V and J ends lost 1 base and 4 bases respectively, with 8 bases between them. CDR3 region: CASSVSQNNEKLFF. CDR3 DNA: TGTGCCAGCAGCGTATCTCAGAATAATGAAAAACTGTTTTTT.

The chain links TRBV30 to TRBJ2-1; D possibly corresponds to TRBD2 (5 bases). The CDR3 runs 13 residues. In germline, CDR1 is GTSNPN, CDR2 SVGIG (reference sequence). V lost 5 bases and J lost 10, with 18 bases in between. The CDR3 loop reads CAWAPGLTGEQFF. CDR3 DNA sequence: TGTGCCTGGGCCCCCGGACTTACCGGGGAGCAGTTCTTC. The full variable domain, in which reference TRBV30 and TRBJ2-1 provide the parts outside the CDR3, is SQTIHQWPATLVQPVGSPLSLECTVEGTSNPNLYWYRQAAGRGLQLLFYSVGIGQISSEVPQNLSASRPQDRQFILSSKKLLLSDSGFYLCAWAPGLTGEQFFGPGTRLTVL.

This chain uses TRBV7-8 with TRBJ2-1, with 11 bases matching TRBD2. With V trimmed by 0 bases and J by 5 bases, 12 bases remained unmatched. Germline loops: CDR1 SGHVS, CDR2 FQNEAQ. CDR3 length: 19 residues. This CDR3 is CASSLARRTSGGSHNEQFF. Written as DNA, the CDR3 is TGTGCCAGCAGCTTAGCGAGGAGAACTAGCGGGGGAAGCCACAATGAGCAGTTCTTC.

V usage is TRBV2 and J usage is TRBJ1-4; D ambiguous. The V end was cut by 7 bases, the J end by 0 bases, with 18 bases between. The CDR3 contains 17 residues. The germline V gene has CDR1 SNHLY and CDR2 FYNNEI. The CDR3 coding sequence is TGTGCCAGCAATCTCGGACCGGGCCTCGCAACTAATGAAAAACTGTTTTTT. Translated: CASNLGPGLATNEKLFF.

V gene TRBV6-5 combines with J gene TRBJ1-2; TRBD1 matches 7 bases. Germline loops: CDR1 MNHEY, CDR2 SVGAGI. This CDR3 is built from 14 residues. The ends lost 7 bases at V and 3 bases at J; junction bases unmatched: 8. The CDR3 DNA sequence: TGTGCCAGCAATCCGGGACAGACCTACTATGGCTACACCTTC. It codes for CASNPGQTYYGYTF.

This clone was seen just once. This chain uses TRBV14 with TRBJ2-7; D call uncertain. The CDR3 loop spans 14 amino acids. Germline lookup yields CDR1 SGHDN and CDR2 FVKESK. Trimming took 0 bases from V and 2 from J, leaving 8 bases between them. The CDR3 region is CASSQEVGPYEQYF. The CDR3 DNA reads TGTGCCAGCAGCCAAGAGGTCGGTCCCTACGAGCAGTACTTC.

This clone was observed a few times. The chain carries TRBV9 and TRBJ1-5; no clear D. This CDR3 region has 14 residues. Deletions cut 0 bases from V and 7 bases from J, with 11 bases between. Per germline, CDR1 SGDLS and CDR2 YYNGEE. DNA of the CDR3: TGTGCCAGCAGCGTAGAAGAGGAAGGACAGCCCCAGCATTTT. It translates to CASSVEEEGQPQHF.

J is TRBJ2-4 and V is TRBV11-1; D perhaps matches TRBD1 (6 bases). Germline CDR1 and CDR2: SGHAT and FQDESV (reference sequence). This CDR3 comprises 17 residues. V gave up 5 bases and J gave up 0 bases, with 17 bases separating them. CDR3 region: CASSAQGQSLAKNIQYF. The CDR3 DNA is TGTGCCAGCAGCGCACAGGGCCAATCACTAGCCAAAAACATTCAGTACTTC. The full variable domain, in which reference TRBV11-1 and TRBJ2-4 provide the parts outside the CDR3, is EAEVAQSPRYKITEKSQAVAFWCDPISGHATLYWYRQILGQGPELLVQFQDESVVDDSQLPKDRFSAERLKGVDSTLKIQPAELGDSAMYLCASSAQGQSLAKNIQYFGAGTRLSVL.

The chain joins TRBV5-4 to TRBJ2-5; 12 bases are shared with TRBD2. The junction had 3 bases not matched to a gene; V was cut back by 0 bases and J by 3 bases. Germline V gene sequence: CDR1 SGHNT, CDR2 YYREEE (reference sequence). This CDR3 region has 16 residues. The CDR3 loop reads CASSLGTSGNEETQYF. The CDR3 DNA sequence: TGTGCCAGCAGCTTGGGGACTAGCGGGAACGAAGAGACCCAGTACTTC.

The V call is TRBV11-3, the J call TRBJ2-1; 7 bases align to TRBD1. Germline CDR1 reads SGHNT; CDR2 reads YENEEA. With V trimmed by 5 bases and J by 10 bases, 14 bases remained unmatched. This CDR3 is built from 15 residues. CDR3 loop: CASSPTGDLSREQFF. CDR3 in DNA: TGTGCCAGCAGCCCAACAGGGGACCTCTCGCGCGAGCAGTTCTTC.

The chain is built from TRBV18 and TRBJ2-5, with TRBD1 matching 7 bases. This CDR3 spans 15 amino acids. Germline loops: CDR1 KGHSH, CDR2 LQKENI. Trimming cost V 8 bases and J 5 bases; bases outside gene matches: 14. The CDR3 DNA is TGTGCCAGCACCCCCGCGACAGGGAGTCACGAGACCCAGTACTTC. It translates to CASTPATGSHETQYF.

The chain employs TRBV6-1 and TRBJ1-1; no firm D call. The CDR3 has 15 residues. Germline-derived CDR1 and CDR2 are MNHNS and SASEGT. V lost 5 bases to trimming and J lost 1 base, with 14 bases between them. The CDR3 loop is CASSTTRLQNTEAFF. Written as DNA, the CDR3 is TGTGCCAGCAGTACGACGCGCCTTCAGAACACTGAAGCTTTCTTT.

The rearrangement uses TRBV19 and TRBJ1-3; 8 nucleotides agree with TRBD1. V lost 6 bases, J lost 5 bases, and 6 bases stayed unmatched. The CDR3 has 14 residues. Germline values: CDR1 LNHDA, CDR2 SQIVND (reference sequence). CDR3 residues: CASRDRVTRNTIYF. The CDR3 DNA follows: TGTGCCAGTAGGGACAGGGTGACGAGAAACACCATATATTTT.

The rearrangement uses TRBV27 and TRBJ1-5; 10 nucleotides agree with TRBD1. CDR1 MNHEY and CDR2 SMNVEV come from the germline V gene (reference sequence). The CDR3 has 17 amino acids. J was trimmed by 3 bases and V by 5 bases; bases with no gene match: 10. CDR3 nucleotide sequence: TGTGCCAGCAGTCCCCGGACAGGGGGTAAGACCAATCAGCCCCAGCATTTT. Amino acid sequence: CASSPRTGGKTNQPQHF.

This clone was counted once. The chain combines TRBV5-1 with TRBJ2-5; the match to TRBD2 covers 15 bases. Germline V CDR1 and CDR2: SGHRS, YFSETQ. V lost 3 bases to trimming and J lost 5 bases; unmatched junction nucleotides: 5. This CDR3 has 16 residues. The CDR3 DNA reads as TGCGCCAGCAGCTGGACTAGCGGGGGGGCCAGGGAGACCCAGTACTTC. Protein product: CASSWTSGGARETQYF.

The rearrangement uses TRBV6-5 and TRBJ2-3; TRBD1 might be the D (6 bases). There are 15 residues in the CDR3. Trimming cost V 5 bases and J 1 base, with 13 bases left between them. The germline gives CDR1 MNHEY, CDR2 SVGAGI. The CDR3 region is CASSHVRGRTDTQYF. CDR3 coding DNA: TGTGCCAGCAGTCACGTCAGGGGACGCACAGATACGCAGTATTTT.

This clone was counted a single time. The chain carries TRBV7-9 and TRBJ1-4, with 7 bases that match TRBD1. V was clipped by 3 bases and J by 6 bases; unmatched bases: 4. Germline CDR1 reads SEHNR; CDR2 reads FQNEAQ (reference sequence). The CDR3 covers 14 residues. The CDR3 reads CASSLGQWDEKLFF. CDR3 DNA sequence: TGTGCCAGCAGCTTGGGACAGTGGGATGAAAAACTGTTTTTT. Drawing the rest from reference TRBV7-9 and TRBJ1-4, the complete variable domain is DTGVSQNPRHKITKRGQNVTFRCDPISEHNRLYWYRQTLGQGPEFLTYFQNEAQLEKSRLLSDRFSAERPKGSFSTLEIQRTEQGDSAMYLCASSLGQWDEKLFFGSGTQLSVL.

This chain uses TRBV9 with TRBJ1-2; 7 bases line up with TRBD1. Losses at the gene ends were 0 bases for V and 5 bases for J; bases not matched to a gene: 16. The CDR3 sequence is 18 residues long. Germline CDR1 reads SGDLS; CDR2 reads YYNGEE. The CDR3 coding sequence is TGTGCCAGCAGCGTAGGGACAGGACCGCACCGACCCTTTTATGGCTACACCTTC. Translating gives CASSVGTGPHRPFYGYTF.